This T cell receptor (beta chain) was documented in a study of identical twins. TCRdb used MiXCR to reprocess the 5' RACE reads, holding one entry per CDR3 protein. The sample comprises some 500,000 distinct CDR3 sequences, 20% to 25% of which are singletons, and 0.75% to 0.95% rests with the top ten. Per germline, CDR1 MNHNS and CDR2 SASEGT. The length of the CDR3 is 14 residues. V lost 8 bases, J lost 0 bases, and 11 bases lay in between. Another study also made use of these data, one on T cells expressing NK-cell markers.

Sequencing used CD4+ T cells sorted from blood. The sequence was collected from a woman between 18 and 29 years old in good health. The rearrangement uses TRBV6-1 and TRBJ1-3; D may be TRBD1 (6 bases). The CDR3: CASRTGASGNTIYF. The CDR3 DNA is TGTGCCAGCCGTACGGGGGCCTCTGGAAACACCATATATTTT.